Each of the 31 T cell receptor beta chains below was sequenced from the same sample in a study of cytomegalovirus exposure and HLA in healthy donors. 13 Jbeta primers and 60 Vbeta primers were used for the PCR. Generated by immunoSEQ multiplex PCR, the TCRdb table keeps only in-frame clones and is missing some. The sample contains 140,000 or so clones, roughly 80% of which appear only once. The sample taken for sequencing was PBMCs. All receptors derive from a woman in her 40s in good health and CMV-seropositive.

The rearrangement uses TRBV2 and TRBJ2-3; 11 bases align to TRBD1. The CDR3 is made up of 15 amino acids. Germline V lookup: CDR1 SNHLY, CDR2 FYNNEI. The J segment lost 4 bases and the V segment lost 6 bases, leaving 6 bases of the junction unmatched. In DNA, the CDR3 is TGTGCCAGCAGGAGGGACAGGGGGTCCGCAGATACGCAGTATTTT. It yields the protein CASRRDRGSADTQYF.

The rearrangement links TRBV28 to TRBJ2-3; 8 bases agree with TRBD2. The CDR3 runs to 15 residues. The V gene end was trimmed by 5 bases and the J gene end by 5 bases; junction bases not matched to a gene: 9. Germline assignment: CDR1 MDHEN and CDR2 SYDVKM. CDR3 in DNA: TGTGCCAGCAGTCCCCCCCCCGGGGGGGTAGATACGCAGTATTTT. It specifies CASSPPPGGVDTQYF.

The genes are TRBV30 and TRBJ2-5, with D unclear. This CDR3 is built from 13 residues. Per the germline V gene, CDR1 is GTSNPN and CDR2 is SVGIG (reference sequence). Trimming took off 0 bases at V and 3 bases at J, with 8 bases between the two ends. CDR3 DNA: TGTGCCTGGAGTGTACGGCAGGAAGAGACCCAGTACTTC. It yields the protein CAWSVRQEETQYF.

The chain combines TRBV7-8 with TRBJ1-6; possible D gene TRBD1, 5 bases. The CDR3 spans 17 residues. CDR1 and CDR2 from the germline V gene are SGHVS and FQNEAQ. V lost 0 bases, J lost 4 bases, and 13 bases lay in between. The CDR3 coding sequence is TGTGCCAGCAGCTTAGCCCCAGGGACTCTTTATAATTCACCCCTCCACTTT. Its translation is CASSLAPGTLYNSPLHF.

Here the CDR3 reads CASSLRGSGREMYEQYF. CDR3 nucleotide sequence: TGTGCCAGCAGCTTGCGAGGTAGCGGGAGGGAGATGTACGAGCAGTACTTC. The chain combines TRBV5-4 with TRBJ2-7; 11 bases line up with TRBD2. Unmatched junction bases numbered 10, after V lost 1 base and J lost 4 bases. Germline-derived CDR1 and CDR2 are SGHNT and YYREEE (reference sequence). The CDR3 totals 17 residues.

This clone turned up a few times. The V call is TRBV4-2, the J call TRBJ2-7, with D maybe TRBD2 (5 bases). The CDR3 runs 13 residues. Germline CDR1 LGHNA, CDR2 YNFKEQ. Trimming left V 4 bases short and J 5 bases short, with 12 bases between. The CDR3 coding sequence is TGTGCCAGCAGCCCCCGTCGGGGTGACGAGCAGTACTTC. Protein: CASSPRRGDEQYF.

This clone was observed a few times. This chain connects TRBV6-5 to TRBJ2-1; 11 bases agree with TRBD2. This CDR3 contains 15 residues. The V and J ends lost 7 bases and 7 bases, in that order; junction bases with no gene match: 9. Germline V gives CDR1 MNHEY, CDR2 SVGAGI. The chain's CDR3 is CASTELAGADNEQFF. In DNA form, the CDR3 reads TGTGCCAGCACCGAACTAGCGGGGGCCGATAATGAGCAGTTCTTC.

This sequence joins TRBV27 and TRBJ1-6; D gene uncertain. Looked up from germline, CDR1 is MNHEY and CDR2 is SMNVEV (reference sequence). Trimming pared 4 bases from V and 7 bases from J, leaving 14 bases between. The CDR3 length is 15 residues. The DNA of the CDR3 is TGTGCCAGCAGTTCGGAGGACTTCTGGAATTCACCCCTCCACTTT. It translates to CASSSEDFWNSPLHF.

This clone was counted between two and nine times. The rearrangement uses TRBV10-3 and TRBJ1-4, with 9 bases lining up with TRBD1. The CDR3 runs to 13 residues. Germline trimming cut 2 bases from V and 8 bases from J; bases unmatched to any gene: 0. Per germline, CDR1 ENHRY and CDR2 SYGVKD. The CDR3 nucleotides are TGTGCCATCAGTGAGGGACAGGGGGAAAAACTGTTTTTT. Its protein product is CAISEGQGEKLFF.

This chain uses TRBV7-9 with TRBJ2-3; 8 nucleotides line up with TRBD2. Unmatched junction bases numbered 7, after V lost 4 bases and J lost 1 base. The CDR3 loop spans 16 amino acids. CDR1 SEHNR and CDR2 FQNEAQ come from the germline V gene (reference sequence). This CDR3 is CASSYIGAGGTDTQYF. DNA of the CDR3: TGTGCCAGCAGCTATATAGGAGCGGGGGGCACAGATACGCAGTATTTT. The full variable domain, rest sourced from reference TRBV7-9 and TRBJ2-3, is DTGVSQNPRHKITKRGQNVTFRCDPISEHNRLYWYRQTLGQGPEFLTYFQNEAQLEKSRLLSDRFSAERPKGSFSTLEIQRTEQGDSAMYLCASSYIGAGGTDTQYFGPGTRLTVL.

A few counts support this clone. CDR3 sequence (DNA): TGTGCCAGCAGCTTTCCGGGACGGAGGGACCCGAATGAAAAACTGTTTTTT. Encoded protein: CASSFPGRRDPNEKLFF. V gene TRBV7-9 combines with J gene TRBJ1-4, with D tentatively TRBD1 (5 bases). The CDR3 runs to 17 residues. V shed 3 bases and J shed 5 bases, with 19 bases lying between them. The germline gives CDR1 SEHNR, CDR2 FQNEAQ (reference sequence).

The chain recombines TRBV2 with TRBJ2-7; D is perhaps TRBD1 (6 bases). The CDR3 is 12 residues long. CDR1 and CDR2 from the germline V gene are SNHLY and FYNNEI. Trimming cost V 9 bases and J 3 bases, with 12 bases left between them. The CDR3 loop reads CASQGSYYEQYF. CDR3 DNA: TGTGCCAGTCAGGGGTCTTACTACGAGCAGTACTTC.

The chain carries TRBV2 and TRBJ2-2; TRBD2 matches at 13 bases. J was trimmed by 6 bases and V by 7 bases; bases with no gene match: 14. The CDR3 has 18 amino acids. Germline V gene sequence: CDR1 SNHLY, CDR2 FYNNEI. The CDR3 DNA reads as TGTGCCAGCATTAGTGGGACTAGCGGGACGGAGAATCCCGGGGAGCTGTTTTTT. Encoded protein: CASISGTSGTENPGELFF. The full variable domain, in which reference TRBV2 and TRBJ2-2 provide the parts outside the CDR3, is EPEVTQTPSHQVTQMGQEVILRCVPISNHLYFYWYRQILGQKVEFLVSFYNNEISEKSEIFDDQFSVERPDGSNFTLKIRSTKLEDSAMYFCASISGTSGTENPGELFFGEGSRLTVL.

The chain is built from TRBV28 and TRBJ1-1; no reliable D call. Trimming left V 8 bases short and J 0 bases short, with 13 bases between. The CDR3 has 14 residues. The germline V gene encodes CDR1 MDHEN and CDR2 SYDVKM. The CDR3 here is CASGPGVLNTEAFF. The CDR3 DNA follows: TGTGCCAGCGGACCCGGGGTGCTGAACACTGAAGCTTTCTTT.

V gene TRBV9 combines with J gene TRBJ1-2; possibly TRBD1 for D (5 bases). Germline CDR1 and CDR2: SGDLS and YYNGEE. The ends were cut back, 0 bases at V and 3 bases at J, with 6 bases in the middle. CDR3 length equals 13 residues. CDR3 bases: TGTGCCAGCAGCGTAGGGGGGGACTATGGCTACACCTTC. Its translation: CASSVGGDYGYTF.

The chain uses TRBV10-1 and TRBJ2-5, with 8 bases lining up with TRBD1. From germline, CDR1 is WNHNN and CDR2 SYGVQD (reference sequence). Trimming cost V 6 bases and J 5 bases; bases outside gene matches: 2. This CDR3 contains 12 residues. Here the CDR3 DNA reads TGCGCCAGCAGAACAGGGGGGGAGACCCAGTACTTC. It translates to CASRTGGETQYF.

This clone has just one count. The genes are TRBV6-5 and TRBJ2-7, with 9 nucleotides matching TRBD2. The ends lost 7 bases at V and 3 bases at J; junction bases unmatched: 10. The length of the CDR3 is 15 residues. CDR1 and CDR2 from the germline V gene are MNHEY and SVGAGI. CDR3 amino acids: CASIPLAGANYEQYF. The DNA for the CDR3 is TGTGCCAGCATTCCCTTAGCGGGAGCCAACTACGAGCAGTACTTC.

This clone was counted only a few times. The V gene is TRBV2, the J gene TRBJ2-1; 10 nucleotides line up with TRBD1. V lost 7 bases and J lost 6; bases outside the gene matches: 12. Germline V gene sequence: CDR1 SNHLY, CDR2 FYNNEI. The CDR3 is 16 residues long. Written as DNA, the CDR3 is TGTGCCAGCACGAATCCGGGACAGGGGCTTTCCAATGAGCAGTTCTTC. It codes for CASTNPGQGLSNEQFF. Full variable domain (remainder filled in from reference TRBV2 and TRBJ2-1): EPEVTQTPSHQVTQMGQEVILRCVPISNHLYFYWYRQILGQKVEFLVSFYNNEISEKSEIFDDQFSVERPDGSNFTLKIRSTKLEDSAMYFCASTNPGQGLSNEQFFGPGTRLTVL.

The chain combines TRBV19 with TRBJ2-5; 7 positions agree with TRBD1. The germline V gene has CDR1 LNHDA and CDR2 SQIVND (reference sequence). Trimming took 6 bases from V and 4 from J; bases not matched to a gene: 8. CDR3 size: 14 residues. The CDR3 bases are TGTGCCAGTAGCGAAACGACAGGGCGAGAGACCCAGTACTTC. Its translation: CASSETTGRETQYF.

V usage is TRBV9 and J usage is TRBJ2-1; 11 bases align to TRBD2. V dropped 3 bases and J dropped 5; count of bases not matched to a gene: 7. CDR1 SGDLS and CDR2 YYNGEE come from the germline V gene. The length of the CDR3 is 16 residues. In DNA form, the CDR3 reads TGTGCCAGCAGCGCGGCTAGCGGGGGGCGACACAATGAGCAGTTCTTC. Amino acid sequence: CASSAASGGRHNEQFF.

V usage is TRBV19 and J usage is TRBJ2-7, with TRBD1 identical over 10 bases. Trimming at V came to 0 bases and at J to 4 bases, leaving 3 bases not matched to a gene. The CDR3 has 15 residues. Looked up from germline, CDR1 is LNHDA and CDR2 is SQIVND (reference sequence). Here the CDR3 DNA reads TGTGCCAGTAGTATAGACGACAGGGGGCCTTACGAGCAGTACTTC. Translation: CASSIDDRGPYEQYF. Full variable domain (remainder filled in from reference TRBV19 and TRBJ2-7): DGGITQSPKYLFRKEGQNVTLSCEQNLNHDAMYWYRQDPGQGLRLIYYSQIVNDFQKGDIAEGYSVSREKKESFPLTVTSAQKNPTAFYLCASSIDDRGPYEQYFGPGTRLTVT.

The gene calls are TRBV28 and TRBJ1-2; TRBD1 matches 7 bases. The CDR3 covers 13 residues. Per the germline V gene, CDR1 is MDHEN and CDR2 is SYDVKM. Germline trimming cut 3 bases from V and 7 bases from J; bases unmatched to any gene: 5. CDR3: CASSFTGEGGYTF. Written as DNA, the CDR3 is TGTGCCAGCAGTTTTACAGGGGAAGGTGGCTACACCTTC.

This clone was seen a handful of times. V gene TRBV7-6 combines with J gene TRBJ2-7, with 8 bases that match TRBD1. CDR3 length: 16 amino acids. V lost 5 bases, J lost 0 bases, and 9 bases stayed unmatched. Germline V gives CDR1 SGHVS, CDR2 FNYEAQ. The CDR3 region is CASSRGQGVSSYEQYF. The CDR3 DNA sequence: TGTGCCAGCAGCAGAGGACAGGGCGTGAGCTCCTACGAGCAGTACTTC. The full variable domain, rest sourced from reference TRBV7-6 and TRBJ2-7, is GAGVSQSPRYKVTKRGQDVALRCDPISGHVSLYWYRQALGQGPEFLTYFNYEAQQDKSGLPNDRFSAERPEGSISTLTIQRTEQRDSAMYRCASSRGQGVSSYEQYFGPGTRLTVT.

The chain employs TRBV25-1 and TRBJ2-3, with TRBD2 matching 10 bases. In germline, CDR1 is MGHDK, CDR2 SYGVNS. J gave up 5 bases and V 7 bases, and 9 bases lay outside the gene matches. The CDR3 totals 15 residues. CDR3 loop: CASNPGGTSEDTQYF. CDR3 coding DNA: TGTGCCAGCAATCCCGGGGGGACTAGCGAAGATACGCAGTATTTT.

DNA of the CDR3: TGTGCCAGCTCACCGGGGACTTGGCCTGAAAACACCATATATTTT. Protein sequence: CASSPGTWPENTIYF. The gene calls are TRBV18 and TRBJ1-3; a weak D match, TRBD1 (5 bases). Germline V gives CDR1 KGHSH, CDR2 LQKENI. Trimming removed 3 bases at V and 6 bases at J, with 15 bases between. The CDR3 totals 15 residues.

V gene TRBV7-7 combines with J gene TRBJ2-1, with TRBD2 matching 14 bases. Germline trimming cut 5 bases from V and 10 bases from J; bases unmatched to any gene: 7. Germline CDR1 is SSHAT and CDR2 is FNYEAQ (reference sequence). The CDR3 spans 15 residues. The CDR3, as DNA: TGTGCCAGCAGCCAGGGACTAGCGGGAGTAGAGGAGCAGTTCTTC. Protein: CASSQGLAGVEEQFF.

V usage is TRBV20-1 and J usage is TRBJ1-1; perhaps TRBD1 as D (5 bases). The CDR3 loop spans 11 amino acids. Germline V gene data show CDR1 as DFQATT and CDR2 as SNEGSKA (reference sequence). V lost 6 bases and J 5 bases, leaving 10 bases between the germline ends. CDR3 nucleotides: TGCAGTGCCGTGGGGGGGACTGAAGCTTTCTTT. Its protein product is CSAVGGTEAFF.

This sequence joins TRBV27 and TRBJ2-1; 9 nucleotides line up with TRBD2. Trimming at V came to 5 bases and at J to 8 bases, leaving 13 bases not matched to a gene. The CDR3 contains 16 residues. CDR1 and CDR2 from the germline V gene are MNHEY and SMNVEV (reference sequence). CDR3 coding DNA: TGTGCCAGCAGTACCGCGGTACTAGCGGGTGGTGATGAGCAGTTCTTC. This translates into CASSTAVLAGGDEQFF.

The chain employs TRBV2 and TRBJ1-1; D is uncertain. Germline assignment: CDR1 SNHLY and CDR2 FYNNEI. The CDR3 is made up of 14 amino acids. V was cut by 4 bases and J by 2 bases, with 11 bases left in between. CDR3 coding DNA: TGTGCCAGCAGTGCCGAGGTAGCAAACACTGAAGCTTTCTTT. Protein sequence: CASSAEVANTEAFF.

The V gene is TRBV2, the J gene TRBJ1-4; D unclear. The CDR3 contains 15 residues. V lost 2 bases, J lost 5 bases, and 12 bases lay in between. The germline V gene has CDR1 SNHLY and CDR2 FYNNEI. Here the CDR3 DNA reads TGTGCCAGCAGTGAAAATGGGCAGTCGAATGAAAAACTGTTTTTT. Translation: CASSENGQSNEKLFF.

V gene TRBV6-7 combines with J gene TRBJ2-7; D remains ambiguous. TRBV6-7 is noted as an ORF with a role that remains uncertain. This CDR3 is built from 14 residues. V was pared by 4 bases and J by 3 bases, with 13 bases between. The CDR3 coding sequence is TGTGCCAGCAGTTGGGCAATGCTTGACTACGAGCAGTACTTC. It is translated as CASSWAMLDYEQYF.